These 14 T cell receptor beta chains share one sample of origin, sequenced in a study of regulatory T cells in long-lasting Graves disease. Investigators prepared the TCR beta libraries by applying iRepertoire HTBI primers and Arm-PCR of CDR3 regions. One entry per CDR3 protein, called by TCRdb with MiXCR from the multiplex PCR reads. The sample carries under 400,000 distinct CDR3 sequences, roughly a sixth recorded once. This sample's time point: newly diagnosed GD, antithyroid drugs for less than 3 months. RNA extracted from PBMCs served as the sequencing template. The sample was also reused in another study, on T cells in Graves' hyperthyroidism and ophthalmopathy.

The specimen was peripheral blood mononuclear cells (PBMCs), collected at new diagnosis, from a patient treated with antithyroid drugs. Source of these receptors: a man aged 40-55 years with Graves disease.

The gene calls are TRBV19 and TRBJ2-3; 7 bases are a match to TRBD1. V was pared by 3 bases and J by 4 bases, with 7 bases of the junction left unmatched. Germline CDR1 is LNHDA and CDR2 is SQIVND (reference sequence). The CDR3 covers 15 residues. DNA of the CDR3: TGTGCCAGTAGTATTCCTCAGCAGGGGGCAGATACGCAGTATTTT. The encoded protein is CASSIPQQGADTQYF.

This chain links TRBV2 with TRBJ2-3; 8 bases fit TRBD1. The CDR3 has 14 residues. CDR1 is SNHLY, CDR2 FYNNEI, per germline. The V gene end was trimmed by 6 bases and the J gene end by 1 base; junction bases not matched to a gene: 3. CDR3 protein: CASRQGAGTDTQYF. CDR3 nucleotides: TGTGCCAGCAGGCAGGGGGCCGGCACAGATACGCAGTATTTT.

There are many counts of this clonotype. This CDR3 reads CASVFGQGGTYEQYF. CDR3 sequence (DNA): TGTGCTAGTGTCTTCGGACAGGGGGGAACCTACGAGCAGTACTTC. V gene TRBV12-5 combines with J gene TRBJ2-7; 10 bases are a match to TRBD1. J was trimmed by 2 bases and V by 7 bases; bases with no gene match: 8. The CDR3 has 15 residues. The germline V gene encodes CDR1 LGHNT and CDR2 FRNRAP.

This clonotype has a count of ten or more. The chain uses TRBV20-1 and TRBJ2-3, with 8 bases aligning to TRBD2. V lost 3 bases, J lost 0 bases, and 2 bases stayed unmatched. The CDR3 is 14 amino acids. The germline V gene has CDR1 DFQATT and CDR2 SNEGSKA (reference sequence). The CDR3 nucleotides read TGCAGTGCTAGCCGGGGGGGGAGCACAGATACGCAGTATTTT. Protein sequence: CSASRGGSTDTQYF.

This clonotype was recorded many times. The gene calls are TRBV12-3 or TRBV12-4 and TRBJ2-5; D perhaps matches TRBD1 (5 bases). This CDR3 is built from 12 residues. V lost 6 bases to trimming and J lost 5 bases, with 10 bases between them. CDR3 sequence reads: CASRDYRETQYF. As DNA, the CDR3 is TGTGCCAGCAGAGATTACAGGGAGACCCAGTACTTC.

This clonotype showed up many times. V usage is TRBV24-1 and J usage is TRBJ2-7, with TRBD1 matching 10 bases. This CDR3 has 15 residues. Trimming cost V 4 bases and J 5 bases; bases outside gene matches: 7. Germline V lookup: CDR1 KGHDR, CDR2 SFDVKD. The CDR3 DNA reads TGTGCCACCAGTGACCGACGACAGGGGGCCCACGAGCAGTACTTC. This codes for CATSDRRQGAHEQYF.

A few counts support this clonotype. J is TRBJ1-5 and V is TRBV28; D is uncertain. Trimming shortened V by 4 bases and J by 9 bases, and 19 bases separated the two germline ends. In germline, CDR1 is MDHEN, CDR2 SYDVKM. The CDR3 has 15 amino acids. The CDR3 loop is CASSSGDNPGRPQHF. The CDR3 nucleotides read TGTGCCAGCAGTTCCGGGGATAATCCGGGCAGGCCCCAGCATTTT.

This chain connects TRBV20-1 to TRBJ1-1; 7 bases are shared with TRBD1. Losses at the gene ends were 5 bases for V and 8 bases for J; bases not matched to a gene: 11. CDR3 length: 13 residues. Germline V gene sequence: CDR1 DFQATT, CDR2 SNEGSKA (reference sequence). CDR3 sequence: CSAPDRVTLEAFF. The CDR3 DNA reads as TGCAGTGCTCCCGACAGGGTAACACTCGAAGCTTTCTTT.

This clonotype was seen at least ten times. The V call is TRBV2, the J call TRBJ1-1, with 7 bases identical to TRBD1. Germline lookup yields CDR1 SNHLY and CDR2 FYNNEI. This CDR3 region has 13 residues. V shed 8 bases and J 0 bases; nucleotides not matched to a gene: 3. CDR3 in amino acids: CASAGQMNTEAFF. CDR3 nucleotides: TGTGCCAGCGCGGGACAGATGAACACTGAAGCTTTCTTT.

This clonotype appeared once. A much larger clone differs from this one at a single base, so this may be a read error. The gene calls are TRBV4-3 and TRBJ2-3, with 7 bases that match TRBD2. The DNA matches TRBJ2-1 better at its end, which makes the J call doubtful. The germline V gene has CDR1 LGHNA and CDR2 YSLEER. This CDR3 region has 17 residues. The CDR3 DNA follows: TGCGCCAGCAGCCTTTCTATCGGGACTATGAGACTCTACGAGCAGTTCTTC. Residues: CASSLSIGTMRLYEQFF.

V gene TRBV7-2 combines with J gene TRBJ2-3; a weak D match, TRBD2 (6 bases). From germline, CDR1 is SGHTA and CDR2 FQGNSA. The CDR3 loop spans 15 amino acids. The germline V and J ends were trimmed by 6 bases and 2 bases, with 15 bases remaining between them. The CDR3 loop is CASRRLSGLTDTQYF. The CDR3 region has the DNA TGTGCCAGCAGGCGGTTAAGCGGGCTCACAGATACGCAGTATTTT.

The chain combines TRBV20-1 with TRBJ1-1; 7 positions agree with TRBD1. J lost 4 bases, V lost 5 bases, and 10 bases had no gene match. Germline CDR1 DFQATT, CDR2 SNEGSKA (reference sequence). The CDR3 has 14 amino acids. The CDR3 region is CSAPRPGGTTEAFF. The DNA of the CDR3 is TGCAGTGCTCCCCGACCAGGGGGGACCACTGAAGCTTTCTTT.

Here the CDR3 reads CASSFDWDTEQYF. The CDR3 nucleotides are TGTGCCAGCAGCTTCGATTGGGACACGGAGCAGTACTTC. The rearrangement uses TRBV5-4 and TRBJ2-7; tentatively, D is TRBD1 (6 bases). The CDR3 is 13 residues long. Deletions cut 2 bases from V and 7 bases from J, with 13 bases between. CDR1 is SGHNT, CDR2 YYREEE, per germline (reference sequence).

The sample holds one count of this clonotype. The CDR3 region is CASSSQGRQDTQYF. The CDR3 DNA is TGTGCCAGCAGCTCGCAAGGACGGCAAGATACGCAGTATTTT. The chain couples TRBV11-2 to TRBJ2-3; D uncertain. Germline values: CDR1 SGHAT, CDR2 FQNNGV. CDR3 length: 14 amino acids. V was pared by 4 bases and J by 5 bases, with 13 bases between.